This T cell receptor (beta chain) appears in the sequencing data of a study of neurological immune-mediated disorders. Each CDR3 protein is one row after TCRdb ran MiXCR on the 5' RACE reads. The profile shows over 25,000 distinct CDR3 sequences, approximately 20% of them singletons. This clonotype appeared many times. This CDR3 region has 17 residues. Trimming took 2 bases from V and 0 from J, leaving 17 bases between them. The source is a man aged 50-60 years with HTLV-1-associated myelopathy (HAM/TSP). Material: CD4+ T cells from blood. This chain links TRBV12-3 or TRBV12-4 with TRBJ2-7; D gene ambiguous. CDR3 amino acids: CASSLKDPGLSSYEQYF. Written as DNA, the CDR3 is TGTGCCAGCAGTTTAAAGGACCCGGGCCTCAGCTCCTACGAGCAGTACTTC.